This T cell receptor (beta chain) was sequenced during a study of blood T cells in healthy people across ages. CDR1 and CDR2 (germline): MDHEN, SYDVKM. V shed 6 bases and J shed 7 bases, with 13 bases lying between them. The CDR3 runs 13 residues. PCR was performed a second time for about 7 to 12 cycles using a sample-barcoded 5' primer and a J-beta primer mix. With 12 random nucleotides, a template-switch adaptor tagged each individual cDNA molecule. Each CDR3 protein is one row after TCRdb ran MiXCR on the 5' RACE reads. This sample has some 930,000 distinct CDR3 sequences, with just under 30% found just once. Another study also made use of these data, one on T cells of mothers and their children. That study adds: Samples were provided by three healthy Caucasian mothers and their six children. Each child gave 2.5 million to 3.5 million TCR beta CDR3 reads (each mother, over 9 million). For unrelated pairs as for related ones, thymic selection shapes TCR recombination output similarly.

The sequenced material came from blood. V and J are TRBV28 and TRBJ2-4; D not resolved. The sequence was obtained from a woman aged 40 to 50 in good health. The CDR3 loop is CASSRSPENIQYF. CDR3 coding DNA: TGTGCCAGCAGCCGCTCGCCGGAGAACATTCAGTACTTC.